This TCR beta chain was sequenced during a study of PD-L1 blockade in urothelial cancer. Study context: Prior chemotherapy in patients spanned 0 to 3 regimens.

The CDR3 covers 14 residues. Trimming stripped 4 bases from V and 4 bases from J, with 11 bases between. Per the germline V gene, CDR1 is MNHEY and CDR2 is SVGAGI. Time point specified: pretreatment peripheral blood. Only in-frame clones appear in the TCRdb table, and some are missing; sequencing was by immunoSEQ multiplex PCR. The repertoire includes approximately 50,000 clones, 84% of them detected once, and roughly 3.3% sits in the top ten. Findings and limits, study-wide: Pretreatment TCR clonality in blood, when below the median, was predictive of better survival.

The table lists this clone with a count of one. Its specificity is not known. Sequencing used PBMCs, obtained around atezolizumab (anti-PD-L1) treatment. The J gene is TRBJ1-3, the V gene TRBV6-5; D uncertain. This TCR derives from a man in his sixties or seventies with urothelial cancer. CDR3 sequence: CASSSRGKGNTIYF. The CDR3 nucleotides read TGTGCCAGCAGTTCACGGGGAAAGGGAAACACCATATATTTT.